Shown below are 21 T cell receptor beta chains from a single sample sequenced in a study of cytomegalovirus exposure and HLA in healthy donors. With 60 Vbeta and 13 Jbeta primers, the PCR was carried out. Measured with immunoSEQ multiplex PCR; TCRdb has only the in-frame clones, and not every one. The data contain approximately 80,000 clones, 78% of them singletons. The sequenced sample was PBMCs. The receptors were gathered from a male donor in good health and CMV-seropositive.

The rearrangement uses TRBV7-2 and TRBJ2-2; possibly TRBD1 for D (5 bases). CDR1 is SGHTA, CDR2 FQGNSA, per germline. V gave up 4 bases and J gave up 6 bases, with 18 bases separating them. This CDR3 is 16 amino acids long. CDR3 DNA: TGTGCCAGCAGCTCCAACGAATATAGACAGCCCGGGGAGCTGTTTTTT. Its translation is CASSSNEYRQPGELFF. The complete variable domain, with remaining parts taken from reference TRBV7-2 and TRBJ2-2, reads GAGVSQSPSNKVTEKGKDVELRCDPISGHTALYWYRQSLGQGLEFLIYFQGNSAPDKSGLPSDRFSAERTGGSVSTLTIQRTQQEDSAVYLCASSSNEYRQPGELFFGEGSRLTVL.

The CDR3 sequence is CASSPRTSNFPYEQYF. CDR3 DNA: TGTGCCAGCAGCCCCAGGACTAGCAATTTCCCCTACGAGCAGTACTTC. The gene calls are TRBV7-2 and TRBJ2-7, with TRBD2 matching over 8 bases. Germline CDR1 reads SGHTA; CDR2 reads FQGNSA. CDR3 length: 16 amino acids. V lost 5 bases, J lost 2 bases, and 11 bases stayed unmatched.

The V gene is TRBV30, the J gene TRBJ2-1; unclear D gene. The CDR3 sequence is 18 residues long. The V end was cut by 2 bases, the J end by 0 bases, with 20 bases between. Germline values: CDR1 GTSNPN, CDR2 SVGIG (reference sequence). The CDR3 nucleotides read TGTGCCTGGAGTACTAAGGCTCGTTTTCTGGGCTCCTACAATGAGCAGTTCTTC. It is translated as CAWSTKARFLGSYNEQFF.

The chain carries TRBV6-1 and TRBJ2-1; TRBD2 aligns across 9 bases. Trimming at V came to 0 bases and at J to 3 bases, leaving 6 bases not matched to a gene. Germline loops: CDR1 MNHNS, CDR2 SASEGT. The CDR3 extends over 17 amino acids. CDR3 amino acids: CASSEAGSGSNYNEQFF. For the CDR3, the DNA is TGTGCCAGCAGTGAAGCGGGTAGCGGGAGTAACTACAATGAGCAGTTCTTC.

The sample holds a few counts of this clone. The CDR3: CASSDGQGGRSYGYTF. The DNA for the CDR3 is TGTGCCAGCAGTGATGGACAGGGAGGTAGAAGTTACGGCTACACCTTC. The chain has TRBV2 and TRBJ1-2; 8 nucleotides agree with TRBD1. The CDR3 runs 16 residues. Germline V lookup: CDR1 SNHLY, CDR2 FYNNEI. V lost 3 bases, J lost 8 bases, and 14 bases stayed unmatched.

The chain employs TRBV6-1 and TRBJ1-2; perhaps TRBD1 as D (5 bases). CDR1 is MNHNS, CDR2 SASEGT, per germline. The CDR3 has 14 amino acids. With 4 bases removed from V and 1 base from J, the gap between germline ends came to 10 bases. The CDR3 is CASSVSDNNYGYTF. As DNA, the CDR3 is TGTGCCAGCAGTGTTTCGGACAATAACTATGGCTACACCTTC.

V usage is TRBV27 and J usage is TRBJ2-7, with 9 bases identical to TRBD1. Germline assignment: CDR1 MNHEY and CDR2 SMNVEV (reference sequence). The V gene end was trimmed by 6 bases and the J gene end by 6 bases; junction bases not matched to a gene: 9. The CDR3 consists of 14 residues. CDR3 sequence: CASSDRGFLGEQYF. CDR3 coding DNA: TGTGCCAGCAGCGACAGGGGGTTTCTCGGCGAGCAGTACTTC.

The chain recombines TRBV7-6 with TRBJ2-7; TRBD2 matches 8 bases. The CDR3 extends over 15 amino acids. V shed 5 bases and J 3 bases; nucleotides not matched to a gene: 9. Germline V gene sequence: CDR1 SGHVS, CDR2 FNYEAQ. CDR3 loop: CASSPRQAGVYEQYF. As DNA, the CDR3 is TGTGCCAGCAGCCCCCGCCAAGCGGGGGTCTACGAGCAGTACTTC. Complete variable domain (other parts from reference TRBV7-6 and TRBJ2-7): GAGVSQSPRYKVTKRGQDVALRCDPISGHVSLYWYRQALGQGPEFLTYFNYEAQQDKSGLPNDRFSAERPEGSISTLTIQRTEQRDSAMYRCASSPRQAGVYEQYFGPGTRLTVT.

The chain employs TRBV21-1 and TRBJ2-4; the table's D call, TRBD2, has no DNA check behind it. TRBV21-1 is described as a pseudogene. The CDR3 sequence is 15 residues long. The CDR3 loop reads CASSGPGLAKNIQYF. CDR3 nucleotide sequence: TGTGCCAGCAGCGGACCGGGACTAGCCAAAAACATTCAGTACTTC.

J is TRBJ2-2 and V is TRBV10-1, with 7 bases that match TRBD1. The CDR3 extends over 15 amino acids. Trimming cost V 2 bases and J 4 bases; bases outside gene matches: 4. Germline CDR1 and CDR2: WNHNN and SYGVQD (reference sequence). CDR3 DNA sequence: TGCGCCAGCAGTGAGACAGGGGATGTCACCGGGGAGCTGTTTTTT. Translated, it gives CASSETGDVTGELFF.

CDR3 amino acids: CASSRDRGGTEAFF. The DNA for the CDR3 is TGTGCCAGCTCACGGGACAGGGGAGGCACTGAAGCTTTCTTT. This sequence joins TRBV18 and TRBJ1-1; 10 bases match TRBD1. V lost 4 bases to trimming and J lost 4 bases; unmatched junction nucleotides: 3. CDR3 length: 14 amino acids. CDR1 and CDR2 (germline): KGHSH, LQKENI.

This chain connects TRBV5-4 to TRBJ1-5; D might be TRBD1 (5 bases). The V gene's germline CDR1 is SGHNT and CDR2 YYREEE (reference sequence). The CDR3 runs to 14 residues. Trimming shortened V by 4 bases and J by 1 base, and 9 bases separated the two germline ends. CDR3 nucleotide sequence: TGTGCCAGCAGCATTAGGGGCAGCAATCAGCCCCAGCATTTT. Translated, it gives CASSIRGSNQPQHF.

The chain combines TRBV7-2 with TRBJ2-3, with D possibly being TRBD1 (5 bases). Germline V gives CDR1 SGHTA, CDR2 FQGNSA. Trimming removed 5 bases at V and 7 bases at J, with 13 bases between. The CDR3 is made up of 13 amino acids. CDR3 sequence (DNA): TGTGCCAGCAGCCCTGGACATTCTAATACGCAGTATTTT. This gives the protein CASSPGHSNTQYF.

The chain combines TRBV19 with TRBJ2-3, with 7 bases that match TRBD2. V gave up 5 bases and J gave up 6 bases; unmatched junction bases: 5. The CDR3 sequence is 13 residues long. From germline, CDR1 is LNHDA and CDR2 SQIVND (reference sequence). CDR3 in amino acids: CASSLGGSDTQYF. DNA for the CDR3: TGTGCCAGTAGTTTAGGCGGGAGTGATACGCAGTATTTT.

This clone was recorded once. The chain carries TRBV7-9 and TRBJ2-6; 12 positions match TRBD1. V was pared by 5 bases and J by 2 bases, with 4 bases of the junction left unmatched. Germline lookup yields CDR1 SEHNR and CDR2 FQNEAQ (reference sequence). The length of the CDR3 is 17 residues. The DNA of the CDR3 is TGTGCCAGCAGCCGGGGGACAGGGGGCGCTGGGGCCAACGTCCTGACTTTC. It translates to CASSRGTGGAGANVLTF.

The gene calls are TRBV4-3 and TRBJ2-3; TRBD2 matches at 12 bases. This CDR3 spans 20 amino acids. Germline CDR1 LGHNA, CDR2 YSLEER. The V segment lost 6 bases and the J segment 0 bases; nucleotides outside the gene matches: 16. The CDR3 DNA sequence: TGCGCCAGCAGTCTGCGGGGACTAGCGGGTACCAAATCTAGCACAGATACGCAGTATTTT. This translates into CASSLRGLAGTKSSTDTQYF.

The chain has TRBV5-4 and TRBJ2-3; 12 bases fit TRBD2. This CDR3 is built from 18 residues. Germline CDR1 and CDR2: SGHNT and YYREEE (reference sequence). With V trimmed by 4 bases and J by 0 bases, 9 bases remained unmatched. DNA of the CDR3: TGTGCCAGCAGCCCAACTAGCGGGAGGACCTCTAGCACAGATACGCAGTATTTT. Its protein product is CASSPTSGRTSSTDTQYF. Full variable domain (outside the CDR3, taken from reference TRBV5-4 and TRBJ2-3): ETGVTQSPTHLIKTRGQQVTLRCSSQSGHNTVSWYQQALGQGPQFIFQYYREEENGRGNFPPRFSGLQFPNYSSELNVNALELDDSALYLCASSPTSGRTSSTDTQYFGPGTRLTVL.

The genes are TRBV30 and TRBJ1-3; D is uncertain. Germline V gene sequence: CDR1 GTSNPN, CDR2 SVGIG (reference sequence). With 5 bases removed from V and 0 bases from J, the gap between germline ends came to 20 bases. The CDR3 length is 17 residues. Written as DNA, the CDR3 is TGTGCCTGGCGATACTCCGGGAGGTCCAACTCTGGAAACACCATATATTTT. It yields the protein CAWRYSGRSNSGNTIYF.

The table lists this clone with a few counts. The V and J genes are TRBV5-1 and TRBJ2-6; D is perhaps TRBD1 (6 bases). Germline lookup yields CDR1 SGHRS and CDR2 YFSETQ. The CDR3 has 17 residues. Trimming shortened V by 4 bases and J by 0 bases, and 14 bases separated the two germline ends. In DNA, the CDR3 is TGCGCCAGCAGCACAACAGGGTTGTCCTCTGGGGCCAACGTCCTGACTTTC. Its translation is CASSTTGLSSGANVLTF.

The V gene is TRBV15, the J gene TRBJ1-2; D gene uncertain. The ends were cut back, 0 bases at V and 2 bases at J, with 7 bases in the middle. CDR3 size: 14 residues. CDR1 and CDR2 (germline): LNHNV, YYDKDF (reference sequence). The CDR3 loop is CATSRDQVNYGYTF. The CDR3 region has the DNA TGTGCCACCAGCAGAGATCAGGTCAACTATGGCTACACCTTC. Using reference TRBV15 and TRBJ1-2 for the parts outside the CDR3, the full variable domain is DAMVIQNPRYQVTQFGKPVTLSCSQTLNHNVMYWYQQKSSQAPKLLFHYYDKDFNNEADTPDNFQSRRPNTSFCFLDIRSPGLGDTAMYLCATSRDQVNYGYTFGSGTRLTVV.

This clone was recorded a few times. The rearrangement links TRBV15 to TRBJ2-7; D gene ambiguous. Germline CDR1 and CDR2: LNHNV and YYDKDF (reference sequence). V was shortened by 0 bases and J by 4 bases, with 4 bases between the two germline ends. The CDR3 totals 12 residues. In nucleotides, the CDR3 is TGTGCCACCAGCAGAGACTATTACGAGCAGTACTTC. It is translated as CATSRDYYEQYF.